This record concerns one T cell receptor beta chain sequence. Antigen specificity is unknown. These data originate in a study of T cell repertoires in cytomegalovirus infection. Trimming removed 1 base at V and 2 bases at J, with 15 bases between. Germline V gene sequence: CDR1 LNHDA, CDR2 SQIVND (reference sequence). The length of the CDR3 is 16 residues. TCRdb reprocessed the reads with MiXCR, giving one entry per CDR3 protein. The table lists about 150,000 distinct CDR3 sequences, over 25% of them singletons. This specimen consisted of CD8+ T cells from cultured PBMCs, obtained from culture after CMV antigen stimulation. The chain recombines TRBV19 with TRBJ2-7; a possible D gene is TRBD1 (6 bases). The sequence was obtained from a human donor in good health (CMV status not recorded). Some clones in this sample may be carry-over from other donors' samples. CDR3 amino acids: CASSIGWTARPYEQYF. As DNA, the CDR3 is TGTGCCAGTAGTATAGGGTGGACAGCGAGGCCCTACGAGCAGTACTTC. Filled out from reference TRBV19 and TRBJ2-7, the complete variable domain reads DGGITQSPKYLFRKEGQNVTLSCEQNLNHDAMYWYRQDPGQGLRLIYYSQIVNDFQKGDIAEGYSVSREKKESFPLTVTSAQKNPTAFYLCASSIGWTARPYEQYFGPGTRLTVT.